This note documents a single T cell receptor beta chain sequence. This entry comes from a study of T cells after yellow fever vaccination. From the 5' RACE reads, TCRdb called clonotypes with MiXCR, one entry per CDR3 protein. The sample holds a few hundred thousand distinct CDR3 sequences; around 7.3% are singletons and the top ten take over 15%. The sequences come from PBMCs, collected about 49 days after the first yellow fever vaccination. The sequence was collected from a man between 18 and 29 years old who received the YFV17D yellow fever vaccine.

CDR3 nucleotide sequence: TGTGCCAGCAGGCCGGGACAGGCGGGCAATCAGCCCCAGCATTTT. Translating gives CASRPGQAGNQPQHF. The genes are TRBV12-3 or TRBV12-4 and TRBJ1-5; 8 bases agree with TRBD1. Trimming took 6 bases from V and 2 from J; bases not matched to a gene: 6. The CDR3 has 15 amino acids.